Listed below are T cell receptor beta chains from one sample, sequenced in a study of T cell responses to AZD1222 COVID-19 vaccine. TCRdb's table, derived via immunoSEQ multiplex PCR, lists solely in-frame clones and lacks some. The sample yields 110,000 to 150,000 clones, roughly 92% seen once. The material was peripheral blood, obtained on day 0 of AZD1222 vaccination. The receptor set was obtained from an adult in good health. Both conserved end residues are part of each CDR3. Each record gives: J gene, D gene, V gene, CDR3 DNA, CDR3 protein. D genes are given only for firm matches.

>TRBJ1-2|NA|TRBV27
TGTGCCAGCAGTTTATCGGCCCGGGGAAACTATGGCTACACCTTC
CASSLSARGNYGYTF
>TRBJ1-2|TRBD1|TRBV24-1
TGTGCCACCAGTGCCCCCGAGGGGACAGACTATGGCTACACCTTC
CATSAPEGTDYGYTF
>TRBJ2-6|TRBD1|TRBV25-1
TGTGCCAGCAGTGGGCCGAGGGGGCCCTCTGGGGCCAACGTCCTGACTTTC
CASSGPRGPSGANVLTF
>TRBJ2-7|TRBD1|TRBV19
TGTGCCAGTAGCGCGGACAGGCGCTACAATCAGTACTTC
CASSADRRYNQYF
>TRBJ2-3|TRBD1|TRBV3-1/TRBV3-2
TGTGCCAGCAGTCACGGGACAGGTGTTTATTTT
CASSHGTGVYF
>TRBJ1-2|TRBD1|TRBV5-6
TGTGCCAGCAGCCCACAGGGGGTAATAGGTGGCTACACCTTC
CASSPQGVIGGYTF
>TRBJ2-7|TRBD2|TRBV7-9
TGTGCCAGCAGCCAGGTAGCGGGAGCCGACGAGCAGTACTTC
CASSQVAGADEQYF
>TRBJ1-2|NA|TRBV5-1
TGCGCCAGCAGCCAGATAATCGGGGGGAGGTATGGCTACACCTTC
CASSQIIGGRYGYTF
>TRBJ2-1|TRBD1|TRBV5-5
TGTGCCAGCAGCCTGGGACAGGGTTACAATGAGCAGTTCTTC
CASSLGQGYNEQFF
>TRBJ2-3|NA|TRBV5-1
TGCGCCAGCAGCCTTGGCGGGGAGACAGATACGCAGTATTTT
CASSLGGETDTQYF